Reported below is one T cell receptor beta chain. Measured with immunoSEQ multiplex PCR; TCRdb has only the in-frame clones, and not every one. The data show about 300,000 clones, with 90% seen just once and roughly 4.3% held by the top ten. This CDR3 is 15 amino acids long. Germline assignment: CDR1 SEHNR and CDR2 FQNEAQ (reference sequence). Trimming took off 5 bases at V and 0 bases at J, with 11 bases between the two ends. This entry is derived from a study of blood T cell repertoires in COVID-19. The rearrangement joins TRBV7-9 to TRBJ2-1, with D perhaps TRBD1 (6 bases). This TCR came from a woman aged 18-29 years with acute COVID-19. Sequenced sample: PBMCs or T cells enriched from blood (not recorded which). Here the CDR3 DNA reads TGTGCCAGCAGCCTTCAGGGGAGCTCCTACAATGAGCAGTTCTTC. As protein: CASSLQGSSYNEQFF.